This TCR beta chain stems from a study of T cells in Graves' hyperthyroidism and ophthalmopathy. This clonotype showed up many times. There are 14 residues in the CDR3. Germline V CDR1 and CDR2: DFQATT, SNEGSKA (reference sequence). V was clipped by 2 bases and J by 5 bases; unmatched bases: 8. Researchers amplified the TCR beta CDR3 regions from RNA transcripts. In the first-round RT-PCR of the TCR CDR3, the HTBI primer set was used. In TCRdb, the multiplex PCR reads were re-called with MiXCR into one record per CDR3 protein. The sample shows 700,000 or so distinct CDR3 sequences, roughly 14% of them seen only once. Any patient presenting with uncontrolled infection, other autoimmune disease, pregnancy or lactation was left out.

The sample was blood. The chain is built from TRBV20-1 and TRBJ2-5; 7 bases match TRBD2. The clonotype originates from a woman aged 50 to 65 with Graves' ophthalmopathy. The CDR3 region has the DNA TGCAGTGCTAGACGCGGCGGGAGCCGTGAGACCCAGTACTTC. This codes for CSARRGGSRETQYF.